This T cell receptor (beta chain) appears in the sequencing data of a study of OX40 agonist ivuxolimab in advanced cancers. Method: immunoSEQ multiplex PCR; TCRdb's copy keeps in-frame clones and lacks some. The repertoire consists of about 19,000 clones, with 85% to 90% occurring once and the leading ten covering about 50%. Enrollment shut out patients with autoimmune disease history or systemic immunosuppression. The clonotype originates from an adult with an advanced solid tumor such as melanoma, head and neck, liver or kidney cancer. This sample comprised CD4+ or CD8+ T cells sorted from blood, obtained in a trial of the OX40 agonist ivuxolimab.

The CDR3 loop is CASSLVADYEQYF. CDR3 nucleotides: TGTGCCAGCAGCTTAGTCGCAGACTACGAGCAGTACTTC. The V call is TRBV7-9, the J call TRBJ2-7; D ambiguous. The V end was cut by 1 base, the J end by 3 bases, with 7 bases between. The germline V gene encodes CDR1 SEHNR and CDR2 FQNEAQ (reference sequence). There are 13 residues in the CDR3.